This T cell receptor beta chain is from a study of shared clonotypes between healthy human individuals. Study-level findings and limits: When compared with the clonotypes that were shared by all four sorted-subset donors, the non-shared clonotypes turned out to have lower generation probabilities.

Trimming pared 1 base from V and 2 bases from J, leaving 12 bases between. Germline CDR1 is SGHVS and CDR2 is FNYEAQ. The CDR3 spans 15 residues. Naive CD8 cells lacked CD45RO and underwent positive selection for CCR7, leaving out terminally differentiated effector memory CD45RA+ cells. A word on this clone: Its target is unknown.

Genomic DNA (from each subset) was split evenly across several immunoSEQ plates. The assay was immunoSEQ multiplex PCR, and TCRdb's table has in-frame clones only and misses some. The sample shows 2 million to 2.5 million clones, over 85% of them seen only once. Sample: naive CD8+ T cells sorted from blood. The rearrangement links TRBV7-6 to TRBJ2-7, with a weak D call TRBD2 (6 bases). The receptor comes from a man between 18 and 29 years old in good health. The CDR3 is CASSLGGEAAYEQYF. CDR3 nucleotide sequence: TGTGCCAGCAGCTTAGGCGGGGAGGCCGCCTACGAGCAGTACTTC.